This T cell receptor (beta chain) stems from a study of human T cells and chemical hapten exposure. This clonotype came up many times. What it recognizes is unknown. Notes on the study in general: The study found expanded TCRs formed significantly more large CDR3 similarity clusters than controls.

As to time point: pre-sensitization, week 0. Treatment defined: therapeutic diphenylcyclopropenone sensitization with weekly scalp DPC. The V and J ends lost 2 bases and 4 bases respectively, with 12 bases between them. CDR1 is LGHNA, CDR2 YSLEER, per germline. This CDR3 region has 14 residues. TCRdb re-called the RACE reads through MiXCR, storing one row per CDR3 protein. Altogether over 300,000 distinct CDR3 sequences are present, 4.5% to 6% being singletons, with the ten largest covering 2.5% to 3%. The clonotype comes from a woman aged 50 to 60 with alopecia areata. Some clones in this sample may be carry-over from other donors' samples. V usage is TRBV4-3 and J usage is TRBJ2-7, with D perhaps TRBD2 (5 bases). The specimen comprised whole blood, sampled in connection with sensitization to the hapten diphenylcyclopropenone (DPC). The chain's CDR3 is CASSQRAGDYEQYF. The DNA for the CDR3 is TGCGCCAGCAGCCAACGCGCGGGTGATTACGAGCAGTACTTC.